This T cell receptor (beta chain) was captured by sequencing in a study of cytomegalovirus exposure and HLA in healthy donors. Study results and limitations: Later analysis identified a missense DCLRE1C variant that was linked to TCR beta V- and J-gene trimming.

PCR was performed using 60 Vbeta and 13 Jbeta primers. The method was immunoSEQ multiplex PCR; TCRdb's version includes in-frame clones alone and lacks a portion of them. The data show 170,000 or so clones, over 80% seen once. CDR1 is LNHDA and CDR2 is SQIVND in the germline V gene (reference sequence). The CDR3 is made up of 15 amino acids. V shed 6 bases and J shed 6 bases, with 19 bases lying between them. As to this clone: Its antigen is still unknown.

The chain joins TRBV19 to TRBJ2-3, with D possibly matching TRBD2 (5 bases). What was sequenced was PBMCs. This TCR was sampled from a male donor in good health and CMV-seropositive. The CDR3 loop reads CASSLFLSGSDTQYF. The CDR3 DNA is TGTGCCAGTAGCCTATTTCTGAGCGGAAGCGATACGCAGTATTTT.